These T cell receptor beta chains were read from a single sample in a study of CD8 T cells in ankylosing spondylitis. One entry per CDR3 protein, called by TCRdb with MiXCR from the 5' RACE reads. The sample lists some 800,000 distinct CDR3 sequences; over 9.5% were seen once. The material sequenced was blood, either unsorted or a sorted T cell fraction (not recorded which). The receptors come from a male donor with ankylosing spondylitis. CDR3s include the opening cysteine and the closing phenylalanine or tryptophan. The D gene is left open where the match is weak. A row's size may be missing; if present it is once, few, many or a size class.

j_gene | d_gene | v_gene | abundance | CDR3nt | CDR3aa
TRBJ2-2 | TRBD1 | TRBV6-1 | NA | TGTGCCAGCACCCCCCGGGGTGGGACAGGGGGGACCGGGGAGCTGTTTTTT | CASTPRGGTGGTGELFF
TRBJ1-5 | NA | TRBV28 | NA | TGTGCCAGCACCACCTTTGGGGCGAGCAATCAGCCCCAGCATTTT | CASTTFGASNQPQHF
TRBJ1-1 | NA | TRBV20-1 | few | TGCAGTGCTAGGGACTTAGACACTGAAGCTTTCTTT | CSARDLDTEAFF
TRBJ2-7 | NA | TRBV28 | NA | TGTGCCAGTCGATTCTCGGGGTCCCCCTACGAGCAGTACTTC | CASRFSGSPYEQYF
TRBJ2-2 | NA | TRBV6-2/TRBV6-3 | NA | TGTGCCAGCTTTCCGACCCCGAACACCGGGGAGCTGTTTTTT | CASFPTPNTGELFF
TRBJ2-7 | TRBD2 | TRBV29-1 | many | TGCAGCGCAGTTAAGCGGGAGTATGGAGAGCAGTACTTC | CSAVKREYGEQYF
TRBJ2-2 | NA | TRBV5-1 | NA | TGCGCCAGCAGCCTCGACGACACAAGCACCGGGGAGCTGTTTTTT | CASSLDDTSTGELFF
TRBJ1-4 | NA | TRBV5-1 | many | TGCGCCAGCAGATCAGGTCGGCTTAATGAAAAACTGTTTTTT | CASRSGRLNEKLFF
TRBJ2-1 | TRBD2 | TRBV20-1 | few | TGCAGTGCTCCCTCCGATGGGACTAGCGGGAGGGCCTGGTACAATGAGCAGTTCTTC | CSAPSDGTSGRAWYNEQFF
TRBJ2-1 | TRBD2 | TRBV29-1 | many | TGCAGCGAAGGACTAGCGGATGAGCAGTTCTTC | CSEGLADEQFF
TRBJ2-1 | NA | TRBV4-2 | NA | TGTGCCAGCAGCCAAGTATCCGTGGGCTCGGATGAGCAGTTCTTC | CASSQVSVGSDEQFF
TRBJ2-3 | TRBD1 | TRBV10-3 | few | TGTGCCATCAGTAGGGGACAGGCCCCGGGGGTGCTCACAGATACGCAGTATTTT | CAISRGQAPGVLTDTQYF
TRBJ1-3 | NA | TRBV4-2 | NA | TGTGCCAGCAGCCGCACGACCGGGGCCTACTCTGGAAACACCATATATTTT | CASSRTTGAYSGNTIYF
TRBJ1-1 | NA | TRBV12-3/TRBV12-4 | many | TGTGCCAGCAGATCTTCAATCAGGGGAAACACTGAAGCTTTCTTT | CASRSSIRGNTEAFF